The source of this TCR beta chain is a study of CD8+ T cells in alopecia areata. RNA extraction was followed by reverse transcription into cDNA, which acted as the sequencing template. The assay was immunoSEQ multiplex PCR, and TCRdb's table has in-frame clones only and misses some. The sample holds hundreds of thousands of clones; 50% to 60% are singletons and the top ten take more than 0.4%. Peripheral blood, together with lesional scalp punch biopsies, was collected from alopecia areata patients. This CDR3 has 11 residues. Germline CDR1 and CDR2: GTSNPN and SVGIG (reference sequence). With 3 bases removed from V and 4 bases from J, the gap between germline ends came to 4 bases.

J is TRBJ2-1 and V is TRBV30; D remains ambiguous. This receptor was identified in a human donor with alopecia areata. The starting material was CD4+ T cells sorted from blood, obtained at week 0. The CDR3 bases are TGTGCCTGGAGGCATTACAATGAGCAGTTCTTC. Translated, it gives CAWRHYNEQFF.